This T cell receptor (beta chain) is from a study of spatial heterogeneity in lung cancer. At the level of the study: Approximately 70 TRACERx patients with early, untreated non-small cell lung cancer donated samples. Available PBMC from follow-up, collected a median of around two years after resection, underwent sequencing.

TCRdb processed the 5' RACE reads anew with MiXCR; each CDR3 protein has one entry. The sample shows 100,000 to 120,000 distinct CDR3 sequences, roughly 10% of them seen only once. This clonotype showed up many times. The time point here: blood at routine non-recurrence follow-up after resection. With 2 bases clipped from V and 15 bases from J, the junction kept 8 bases outside the gene matches. This CDR3 is 14 amino acids long. Germline V gene sequence: CDR1 SGHTA, CDR2 FQGNSA. The V call is TRBV7-2, the J call TRBJ2-1, with TRBD2 identical over 12 bases. The clonotype was recovered from a female donor with early-stage non-small cell lung cancer. The sample was PBMCs, taken at follow-up. The CDR3 reads CASSLTLTSGSLFF. The CDR3 nucleotides are TGTGCCAGCAGCTTAACACTGACTAGCGGGAGTTTGTTCTTC. Looking up the rest from reference TRBV7-2 and TRBJ2-1 gives the full variable domain: GAGVSQSPSNKVTEKGKDVELRCDPISGHTALYWYRQSLGQGLEFLIYFQGNSAPDKSGLPSDRFSAERTGGSVSTLTIQRTQQEDSAVYLCASSLTLTSGSLFFGPGTRLTVL.